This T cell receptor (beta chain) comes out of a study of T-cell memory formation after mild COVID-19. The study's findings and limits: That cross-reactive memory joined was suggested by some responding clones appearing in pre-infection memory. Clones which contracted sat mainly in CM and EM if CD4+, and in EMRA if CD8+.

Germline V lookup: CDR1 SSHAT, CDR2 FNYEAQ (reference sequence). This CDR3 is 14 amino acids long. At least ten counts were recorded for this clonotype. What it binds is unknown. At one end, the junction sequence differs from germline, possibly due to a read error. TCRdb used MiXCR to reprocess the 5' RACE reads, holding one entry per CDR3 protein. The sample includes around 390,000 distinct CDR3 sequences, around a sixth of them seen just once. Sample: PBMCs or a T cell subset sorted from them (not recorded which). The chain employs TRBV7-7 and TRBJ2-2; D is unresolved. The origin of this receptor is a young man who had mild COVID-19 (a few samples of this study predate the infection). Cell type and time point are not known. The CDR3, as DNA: TGTGCTAGCAGCTTAAAAGGGAACACCGGGGAGCTGTTTTTT. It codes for CASSLKGNTGELFF. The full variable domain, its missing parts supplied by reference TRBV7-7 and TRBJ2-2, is GAGVSQSPRYKVTKRGQDVTLRCDPISSHATLYWYQQALGQGPEFLTYFNYEAQPDKSGLPSDRFSAERPEGSISTLTIQRTEQRDSAMYRCASSLKGNTGELFFGEGSRLTVL.